The sequence of this T cell receptor beta chain was determined in a study of CD8 T cells in ankylosing spondylitis (dated by TCRdb to about 2017). Background for the entire study: To find TCR variants linked to disease, the study profiled T cell receptor beta repertoires in ankylosing spondylitis patients and healthy donors. In total, the full study cohort was made up of nearly 110 healthy donors and approximately 27 ankylosing spondylitis patients. Peripheral blood samples were taken, and synovial fluid was additionally collected from ankylosing spondylitis patients. What the authors observed across the whole study: A TCR beta motif of 7 or 8 highly homologous amino acid variants appeared characteristic of blood from ankylosing spondylitis patients. A CD8+ phenotype was shown by the disease-linked clones, which were found at relatively low frequencies in peripheral blood. Some motif variants had previously been reported in the synovial fluid and blood of reactive arthritis patients, which suggests shared mechanisms of disease initiation. Significant enrichment of the disease-linked clones was reported in matched synovial fluid samples from ankylosing spondylitis patients.

Sequenced using an Illumina HiSeq 2500. TCR beta libraries were prepared by quantitative 5'-RACE with molecular barcodes. In the paper's pipeline: A new computational method based on a probabilistic model of VDJ rearrangement was used to identify disease-linked TCR variants. TCRdb reran the public reads through fastp at Q25 and MiXCR, keeping productive beta chains. Each record represents a unique CDR3 protein, reported with the most common genes and DNA among its rows. The V and J calls were determined by TCRdb, not by the authors. This sample has a few hundred thousand distinct CDR3 sequences in its table, and 11% of those were observed once. The biggest ten clones account for roughly 9% of the sample. This clonotype was counted ten times or more. Its antigen remains undetermined. The sample holds no much larger clone one base away, and base qualities are not on file. The germline V gene encodes CDR1 SGHAT and CDR2 FQNNGV. The CDR3 numbers 15 residues from cysteine through phenylalanine. Here the CDR3 DNA is all that survives: 45 bases in frame from base 1. Cut back by 0 bases and 2 bases, the V and J ends lie 8 bases apart.

Specimen: blood, either unsorted or a sorted T cell fraction (not recorded which). The TCR comes from a female donor with ankylosing spondylitis or in good health (not recorded which). The chain links TRBV11-2 with TRBJ1-3; confidence is insufficient to name the D gene. At the DNA level, the sequence is TGTGCCAGCAGCTTAGATAGCGGGGCTGGAAACACCATATATTTT. Its amino acids are CASSLDSGAGNTIYF.